This T cell receptor (beta chain) stems from a study of T-cell memory formation after mild COVID-19 (dated by TCRdb to the early 2020s). Regarding the study in general: TCR sequence clusters from the two donors were found to be largely donor specific. Longitudinal TCRalpha and TCRbeta repertoire sequencing tracked T-cell clones expanding and contracting after mild COVID-19 in two donors. Two young, previously healthy adult volunteers made up the cohort, one male and one female.

Sequencer: Illumina NovaSeq 6000. TCRalpha and TCRbeta cDNA libraries were built by 5'RACE with constant-segment primers, adding sample barcodes and unique molecular identifiers. RNA was extracted from every sample with Trizol reagent. Libraries were amplified in two PCR steps, with a second sample barcode and Illumina TruSeq adapters added in the second step. Sequencing of the libraries was done on an Illumina NovaSeq, producing 2 x 150 bp paired-end reads. Per the source publication's procedure: With migec v1.2.7, reads were demultiplexed and then collapsed into UMI-guided consensus sequences. Using mixcr v2.1.11, the UMI consensuses were aligned to TRA and TRB V and J templates and assembled into clonotypes. Clonotypes were classified as expanded or contracted when called significant by both edgeR and NoisET, with noise models trained on biological replicates. edgeR calls used a false discovery rate-adjusted p below 0.01 and a log2 fold-change threshold of 1. As an exploratory analysis of dynamics, PCA with hierarchical clustering was applied to max-normalized trajectories of the 1000 most abundant clonotypes. Each responding clone was given a CD4 or CD8 phenotype based on the CD4+ and CD8+ repertoires, which had been sequenced separately. TCRdb reprocessed the public reads (quality trimming at Q25 with fastp, clone calling with MiXCR) and kept in-frame beta chains. Rows with one shared CDR3 protein collapse into an entry with the most common genes and DNA. The V and J calls and clone size come from TCRdb's table, not from the authors' own analysis. In all, the sample holds roughly 280,000 distinct CDR3 sequences, and about 17% of those were seen once. The top ten hold around 23% of the sample.

Ficoll-Paque density gradient centrifugation was used to isolate PBMCs. The paper as a whole reports these results and caveats: The study covered only two mild cases, and larger cohorts including severe cases with pre-infection samples were considered necessary. Clones that contracted from day 15 to 85 showed balanced CD4/CD8 phenotypes, whereas a second wave of clones that expanded from day 15 to 37 leaned towards CD4+. Some responding clones were found in pre-infection memory, which suggests that pre-existing cross-reactive memory T cells took part in the SARS-CoV-2 response. SARS-CoV-2 specificity was not confirmed for the second-wave clones peaking on day 37. Contracting CD4+ clones were located mainly in the CM and EM memory subsets, whereas CD8+ clones were found to be enriched in EMRA.

As to this clonotype: The antigen this receptor binds is unknown. One base away there is no much larger clone; base qualities are not given.

The V end loses 3 bases and the J end loses 6 bases, and a stretch of 8 bases separates them. The germline V gene (reference sequence) supplies CDR1 LNHDA and CDR2 SQIVND. Including the terminal cysteine and phenylalanine, the CDR3 comprises 12 residues. Only the CDR3 DNA is retained, 36 bases long and in frame from the first base. The material sequenced was PBMCs or a T cell subset sorted from them (not recorded which). This receptor was taken from a man in his late teens or twenties who had mild COVID-19 (a few samples of this study predate the infection). The sample titles of this study are shuffled in the database, so cell type and time point are left out; the donor was told from shared clones. The rearranged segments are TRBV19 and TRBJ1-1, with no confidently assigned D gene. Here is the DNA: TGTGCCAGTAGTATCGTGGGCGCTGAAGCTTTCTTT. This gives the protein CASSIVGAEAFF.